The 14 T cell receptor beta chains listed next were all sequenced from one sample in a study of T-cell reconstitution after alpha-beta-depleted transplantation in children. Unique molecular identifiers were built into the TCRbeta library. TCRdb redid the calling of the PCR reads with MiXCR, one entry per CDR3 protein. The sample contains about 270,000 distinct CDR3 sequences, nearly 10% of which appear only once. The sequenced sample was PBMCs from the stem cell graft donor, obtained from the stem cell graft. All receptors come from a human donor who donated a stem cell graft to a child with SCID.

This clonotype was observed a handful of times. This chain connects TRBV12-5 to TRBJ1-5; no clear D gene. The CDR3 runs to 13 residues. Germline CDR1 LGHNT, CDR2 FRNRAP. The V end was cut by 7 bases, the J end by 7 bases, with 14 bases between. This chain's CDR3 is CASAEGIPQPQHF. In DNA form, the CDR3 reads TGTGCTAGTGCTGAGGGTATACCACAGCCCCAGCATTTT.

This clonotype was picked up a small number of times. The chain couples TRBV12-3 or TRBV12-4 to TRBJ1-3; D may be TRBD1 (6 bases). V was pared by 3 bases and J by 11 bases, with 11 bases between. CDR3 length equals 12 residues. The CDR3 sequence: CASSFPGHPIYF. The CDR3 bases are TGTGCCAGCAGTTTCCCGGGACACCCCATATATTTT.

DNA of the CDR3: TGTGCCAGCAGTTCCGACAGGGAATCACCCCTCCACTTT. It yields the protein CASSSDRESPLHF. The chain carries TRBV6-6 and TRBJ1-6; 7 bases line up with TRBD1. In germline, CDR1 is MNHNY, CDR2 SVGAGI (reference sequence). V was clipped by 4 bases and J by 10 bases; unmatched bases: 4. The CDR3 is 13 residues long.

The rearrangement uses TRBV20-1 and TRBJ1-5, with 8 bases matching TRBD1. CDR3 length: 16 residues. Germline lookup yields CDR1 DFQATT and CDR2 SNEGSKA (reference sequence). V gave up 0 bases and J gave up 3 bases; unmatched junction bases: 7. CDR3 coding DNA: TGCAGTGCTAGAGATCCGGACAGGGCTTACAATCAGCCCCAGCATTTT. Protein sequence: CSARDPDRAYNQPQHF.

The V and J genes are TRBV27 and TRBJ2-7; D not resolved. Germline CDR1 and CDR2: MNHEY and SMNVEV (reference sequence). The CDR3 extends over 14 amino acids. Trimming removed 0 bases from V and 1 base from J, with 7 bases in between. In DNA, the CDR3 is TGTGCCAGCAGTTTATCCCACGGTTCCTACGAGCAGTACTTC. Translating it yields CASSLSHGSYEQYF.

The table lists this clonotype with many counts. The chain carries TRBV10-3 and TRBJ2-3; 13 nucleotides match TRBD2. J lost 0 bases, V lost 6 bases, and 12 bases had no gene match. Germline V gives CDR1 ENHRY, CDR2 SYGVKD. The CDR3 has 19 amino acids. The CDR3 protein is CAISPGTSGTRISTDTQYF. The DNA for the CDR3 is TGTGCCATCAGCCCCGGGACTAGCGGGACCCGGATTAGCACAGATACGCAGTATTTT.

There are many counts of this clonotype. V is TRBV12-3 or TRBV12-4 and J is TRBJ2-3, with D perhaps matching TRBD2 (6 bases). Trimming took 7 bases from V and 5 from J, leaving 16 bases between them. The CDR3 loop spans 14 amino acids. CDR3 region: CASTVVLARDTQYF. CDR3 nucleotide sequence: TGTGCCAGCACCGTGGTACTAGCTAGAGATACGCAGTATTTT.

Many counts were recorded for this clonotype. The V gene is TRBV5-5, the J gene TRBJ2-7; D gene unclear. In germline, CDR1 is SGHKS, CDR2 YYEKEE (reference sequence). V shed 2 bases and J shed 7 bases, with 13 bases lying between them. This CDR3 comprises 13 residues. CDR3 loop: CASSFRAASEQYF. In nucleotides, the CDR3 is TGTGCCAGCAGCTTTCGGGCCGCCTCGGAGCAGTACTTC.

The table lists this clonotype with many counts. The rearrangement links TRBV10-3 to TRBJ1-1; D may be TRBD1 (5 bases). The CDR3 has 13 residues. V shed 10 bases and J shed 5 bases, with 17 bases lying between them. Germline loops: CDR1 ENHRY, CDR2 SYGVKD. The CDR3: CATSGTAFTEAFF. DNA for the CDR3: TGTGCCACCTCAGGGACCGCCTTTACTGAAGCTTTCTTT.

This clonotype was found a few times. The chain carries TRBV10-3 and TRBJ2-2, with 9 bases aligning to TRBD2. Germline CDR1 is ENHRY and CDR2 is SYGVKD. This CDR3 is built from 20 residues. V shed 3 bases, J shed 1 base, and the junction held 15 bases outside the gene matches. The DNA for the CDR3 is TGTGCCATCAGTGACCCAACCCCAGCGGGGGGACCGTTGAACACCGGGGAGCTGTTTTTT. Amino acid sequence: CAISDPTPAGGPLNTGELFF.

The chain joins TRBV4-1 to TRBJ2-7; TRBD1 agrees at 11 bases. The CDR3 is made up of 16 amino acids. CDR1 is MGHRA, CDR2 YSYEKL, per germline. V lost 0 bases and J lost 3; bases outside the gene matches: 4. CDR3 nucleotide sequence: TGCGCCAGCAGCCAAGAGGAAGGGACAGGGGGCTACGAGCAGTACTTC. Translated, it gives CASSQEEGTGGYEQYF.

This clonotype was seen more than once but under ten times. The chain joins TRBV5-1 to TRBJ2-7; possible D gene TRBD2, 7 bases. The V gene's germline CDR1 is SGHRS and CDR2 YFSETQ. V was pared by 0 bases and J by 4 bases, with 14 bases between. CDR3 length: 15 residues. As DNA, the CDR3 is TGCGCCAGCAGCTTGGTCGGGGGGCCCTCTTACGAGCAGTACTTC. This codes for CASSLVGGPSYEQYF.

In its sample, this clonotype was seen a few times. The rearrangement links TRBV20-1 to TRBJ1-1; no reliable D call. The CDR3 covers 15 residues. CDR1 DFQATT and CDR2 SNEGSKA come from the germline V gene (reference sequence). V was trimmed by 4 bases and J by 5 bases, leaving 20 bases between them. In DNA, the CDR3 is TGCAGTGCTAAAGCTCATTTCGATGGAGAGACTGAAGCTTTCTTT. Its translation: CSAKAHFDGETEAFF.

This clonotype showed up just a few times. This chain connects TRBV7-8 to TRBJ2-3; 9 nucleotides line up with TRBD1. The CDR3 length is 19 residues. Germline V gives CDR1 SGHVS, CDR2 FQNEAQ. Trimming at V came to 5 bases and at J to 1 base, leaving 16 bases not matched to a gene. DNA for the CDR3: TGTGCCAGCAGCCCCGTCCCGGGACAGGGTTCGAGAGGCACAGATACGCAGTATTTT. Translated, it gives CASSPVPGQGSRGTDTQYF.